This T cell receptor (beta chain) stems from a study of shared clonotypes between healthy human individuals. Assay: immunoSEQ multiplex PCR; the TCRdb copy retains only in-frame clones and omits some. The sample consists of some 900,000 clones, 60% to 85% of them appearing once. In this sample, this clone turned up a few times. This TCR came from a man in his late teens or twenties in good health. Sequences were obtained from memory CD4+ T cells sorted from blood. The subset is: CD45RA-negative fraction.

The CDR3 here is CASSLFGQLSVNEKLFF. CDR3 nucleotides: TGTGCCAGCAGTTTATTTGGGCAGCTTTCGGTTAATGAAAAACTGTTTTTT. This chain connects TRBV28 to TRBJ1-4; D remains ambiguous. Per germline, CDR1 MDHEN and CDR2 SYDVKM. The CDR3 extends over 17 amino acids. V lost 1 base, J lost 4 bases, and 16 bases lay in between.